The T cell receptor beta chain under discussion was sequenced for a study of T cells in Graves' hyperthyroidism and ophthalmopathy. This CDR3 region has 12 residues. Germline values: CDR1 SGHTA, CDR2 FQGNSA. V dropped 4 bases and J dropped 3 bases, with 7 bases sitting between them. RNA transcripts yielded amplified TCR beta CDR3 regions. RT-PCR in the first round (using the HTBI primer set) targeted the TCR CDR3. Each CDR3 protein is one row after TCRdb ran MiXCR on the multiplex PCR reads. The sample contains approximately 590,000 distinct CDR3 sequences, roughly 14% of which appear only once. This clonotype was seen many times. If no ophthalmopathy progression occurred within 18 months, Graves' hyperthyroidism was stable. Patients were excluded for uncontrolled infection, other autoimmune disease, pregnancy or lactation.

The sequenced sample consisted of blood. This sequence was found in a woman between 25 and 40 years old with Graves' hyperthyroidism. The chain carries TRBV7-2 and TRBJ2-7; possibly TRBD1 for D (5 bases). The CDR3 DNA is TGTGCCAGCAGCTCGACAGACTACGAGCAGTACTTC. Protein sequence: CASSSTDYEQYF.